What follows are 23 T cell receptor beta chains derived from one specimen sequenced in a study of blood T cell repertoires in COVID-19. Some clones are missing from TCRdb's copy, which holds only in-frame ones; the method was immunoSEQ multiplex PCR. In the table there are about 210,000 clones, 70% to 90% of which are singletons. The specimen sequenced was peripheral blood. These receptors all come from a woman in her forties or fifties with active or convalescent COVID-19.

This clone is a singleton in its sample. V and J are TRBV5-6 and TRBJ2-4, with D possibly matching TRBD2 (5 bases). This CDR3 region has 12 residues. Germline V gives CDR1 SGHDT, CDR2 YYEEEE. Trimming took 4 bases from V and 7 from J, leaving 9 bases between them. The CDR3 spells CASSVRGNIQYF. CDR3 bases: TGTGCCAGCAGCGTTCGCGGGAACATTCAGTACTTC.

This chain uses TRBV5-5 with TRBJ2-3, with D tentatively TRBD1 (6 bases). The germline CDR1 and CDR2 sequences are SGHKS and YYEKEE (reference sequence). This CDR3 contains 16 residues. V lost 2 bases and J lost 0, with 13 bases in between. Here the CDR3 reads CASSFQGLSSTDTQYF. The DNA of the CDR3 is TGTGCCAGCAGCTTTCAGGGGTTGTCTAGCACAGATACGCAGTATTTT.

The rearrangement uses TRBV19 and TRBJ2-7; TRBD1 agrees at 8 bases. The CDR3 is made up of 14 amino acids. Germline assignment: CDR1 LNHDA and CDR2 SQIVND (reference sequence). The V and J ends lost 1 base and 6 bases, in that order; junction bases with no gene match: 5. The CDR3 loop is CASSIGDRISEQYV. CDR3 nucleotides: TGTGCCAGTAGTATAGGGGACAGGATCAGCGAGCAGTACGTC.

The chain combines TRBV6-5 with TRBJ1-2, with D maybe TRBD1 (5 bases). The ends were cut back, 6 bases at V and 6 bases at J, with 17 bases in the middle. This CDR3 has 14 amino acids. The germline V gene has CDR1 MNHEY and CDR2 SVGAGI. CDR3: CASRAGLGLDGYTF. The CDR3, as DNA: TGTGCCAGCAGAGCAGGGTTGGGGCTGGATGGCTACACCTTC.

This clone was observed once. The chain joins TRBV10-3 to TRBJ2-7, with D perhaps TRBD1 (6 bases). The germline CDR1 and CDR2 sequences are ENHRY and SYGVKD. V lost 3 bases to trimming and J lost 3 bases, with 15 bases between them. This CDR3 comprises 15 residues. The CDR3 sequence is CAISDSDGTSYEQYF. The CDR3 nucleotides read TGTGCCATCAGTGATAGTGACGGGACAAGCTACGAGCAGTACTTC.

The genes are TRBV11-1 and TRBJ2-3; 8 bases align to TRBD2. Trimming took 2 bases from V and 1 from J; bases not matched to a gene: 5. Germline assignment: CDR1 SGHAT and CDR2 FQDESV (reference sequence). This CDR3 has 16 amino acids. Written as DNA, the CDR3 is TGTGCCAGCAGCTTACGTTCCGGGGGGGGCACAGATACGCAGTATTTT. Its translation: CASSLRSGGGTDTQYF.

V gene TRBV5-1 combines with J gene TRBJ2-2; 7 nucleotides agree with TRBD1. Germline-derived CDR1 and CDR2 are SGHRS and YFSETQ. After removal of 4 bases from V and 4 bases from J, the junction contained 7 bases not matched to a gene. CDR3 size: 15 residues. CDR3 DNA sequence: TGCGCCAGCAGCCTCCCGACAGGGCTCACCGGGGAGCTGTTTTTT. It is translated as CASSLPTGLTGELFF. Using reference TRBV5-1 and TRBJ2-2 for the parts outside the CDR3, the full variable domain is KAGVTQTPRYLIKTRGQQVTLSCSPISGHRSVSWYQQTPGQGLQFLFEYFSETQRNKGNFPGRFSGRQFSNSRSEMNVSTLELGDSALYLCASSLPTGLTGELFFGEGSRLTVL.

The chain uses TRBV25-1 and TRBJ1-4, with 9 bases identical to TRBD1. J lost 7 bases, V lost 3 bases, and 9 bases had no gene match. This CDR3 region has 16 residues. Germline CDR1 MGHDK, CDR2 SYGVNS. CDR3 nucleotides: TGTGCCAGCAGTGATCCACCCGGGACAGGGAGTGAAAAACTGTTTTTT. Residues: CASSDPPGTGSEKLFF.

This chain links TRBV5-1 with TRBJ1-3, with a tentative D call TRBD1 (6 bases). The CDR3 sequence is 15 residues long. The germline V gene has CDR1 SGHRS and CDR2 YFSETQ. The germline V and J ends were trimmed by 4 bases and 2 bases, with 13 bases remaining between them. The CDR3 here is CASSPQGPPGNTIYF. The CDR3 nucleotides read TGCGCCAGCAGCCCCCAGGGGCCCCCTGGAAACACCATATATTTT.

This rearrangement joins TRBV19 to TRBJ2-3; 11 bases line up with TRBD2. This CDR3 contains 16 residues. Trimming cost V 5 bases and J 3 bases; bases outside gene matches: 7. Germline CDR1 reads LNHDA; CDR2 reads SQIVND (reference sequence). CDR3 sequence: CASSSSSGRLTDTQYF. As DNA, the CDR3 is TGTGCCAGTAGTTCCTCTAGCGGGAGGCTTACAGATACGCAGTATTTT.

V is TRBV5-1 and J is TRBJ2-1; TRBD2 agrees at 7 bases. Per germline, CDR1 SGHRS and CDR2 YFSETQ. V was clipped by 4 bases and J by 5 bases; unmatched bases: 6. The CDR3 contains 14 residues. This CDR3 is CASSHRTSNNEQFF. The CDR3 DNA follows: TGCGCCAGCAGCCACCGGACTAGTAACAATGAGCAGTTCTTC.

V gene TRBV6-4 combines with J gene TRBJ2-2; 7 bases are a match to TRBD1. CDR1 and CDR2 (germline): MRHNA, SNTAGT. The CDR3 is 13 residues long. The V segment lost 5 bases and the J segment 4 bases; nucleotides outside the gene matches: 1. The CDR3 here is CASSRDSTGELFF. CDR3 bases: TGTGCCAGCAGTAGGGACAGCACCGGGGAGCTGTTTTTT.

This clone was seen a single time. The CDR3 DNA is TGTGCCAGCAGTACGAGCGGGTTCGCGAACACCGGGGAGCTGTTTTTT. It yields the protein CASSTSGFANTGELFF. The chain uses TRBV7-7 and TRBJ2-2; possibly TRBD2 for D (6 bases). Germline V lookup: CDR1 SSHAT, CDR2 FNYEAQ (reference sequence). V lost 6 bases and J 0 bases, leaving 14 bases between the germline ends. This CDR3 region has 16 residues.

V gene TRBV24-1 combines with J gene TRBJ2-3; 11 bases agree with TRBD2. From germline, CDR1 is KGHDR and CDR2 SFDVKD. The CDR3 runs 16 residues. Trimming took 4 bases from V and 7 from J; bases not matched to a gene: 9. CDR3 coding DNA: TGTGCCACCAGTGACCCACTAGCGGGGGAAACTAATACGCAGTATTTT. It codes for CATSDPLAGETNTQYF.

This chain uses TRBV2 with TRBJ2-1; 8 bases are a match to TRBD1. This CDR3 region has 13 residues. CDR1 is SNHLY and CDR2 is FYNNEI in the germline V gene. Unmatched junction bases numbered 7, after V lost 6 bases and J lost 9 bases. Written as DNA, the CDR3 is TGTGCCAGCAGAATCCAGGGGGCTGGTGAGCAGTTCTTC. Amino acid sequence: CASRIQGAGEQFF.

The chain employs TRBV5-6 and TRBJ1-1; D not certain. The V end was cut by 6 bases, the J end by 1 base, with 13 bases between. This CDR3 region has 14 residues. Per germline, CDR1 SGHDT and CDR2 YYEEEE. The CDR3 is CASTYRRGNTEAFF. The CDR3 DNA reads as TGTGCCAGCACCTATAGGCGGGGGAACACTGAAGCTTTCTTT.

In this sample, this clone turned up a few times. The J gene is TRBJ1-1, the V gene TRBV6-5, with 7 nucleotides matching TRBD1. Looked up from germline, CDR1 is MNHEY and CDR2 is SVGAGI. With 6 bases clipped from V and 5 bases from J, the junction kept 12 bases outside the gene matches. The CDR3 is made up of 15 amino acids. The CDR3 region is CASRQKGGTRTEAFF. The CDR3 DNA reads as TGTGCCAGCAGGCAGAAAGGGGGCACCCGAACTGAAGCTTTCTTT.

This rearrangement joins TRBV6-5 to TRBJ2-3; 7 nucleotides line up with TRBD2. In germline, CDR1 is MNHEY, CDR2 SVGAGI. The CDR3 runs to 13 residues. The J segment lost 8 bases and the V segment lost 4 bases, leaving 6 bases of the junction unmatched. The CDR3 loop is CASSSLGEGTQYF. The CDR3 DNA sequence: TGTGCCAGCAGTTCACTGGGGGAGGGTACGCAGTATTTT.

The chain recombines TRBV2 with TRBJ1-2; no firm D call. This CDR3 is 14 amino acids long. Germline V lookup: CDR1 SNHLY, CDR2 FYNNEI. V was trimmed by 7 bases and J by 3 bases, leaving 15 bases between them. CDR3 coding DNA: TGTGCCAGCACCCGCGAGGGCGGATACTATGGCTACACCTTC. Its translation is CASTREGGYYGYTF.

The chain has TRBV7-9 and TRBJ1-2; 9 bases map to TRBD1. Losses at the gene ends were 5 bases for V and 6 bases for J; bases not matched to a gene: 4. CDR1 SEHNR and CDR2 FQNEAQ come from the germline V gene (reference sequence). CDR3 length: 13 amino acids. The CDR3 DNA reads as TGTGCCAGCAGCCCGGGACAGGGCCATGGCTACACCTTC. It is translated as CASSPGQGHGYTF.

The chain couples TRBV11-2 to TRBJ1-4; TRBD1 aligns across 11 bases. Germline V gene data show CDR1 as SGHAT and CDR2 as FQNNGV. V dropped 3 bases and J dropped 8; count of bases not matched to a gene: 11. This CDR3 is built from 17 residues. The CDR3 DNA follows: TGTGCCAGCAGCTTGTCCGGACAGGGGGCGCTGGGGGAAAAACTGTTTTTT. It codes for CASSLSGQGALGEKLFF.

This chain links TRBV27 with TRBJ2-7; D uncertain. With 4 bases removed from V and 5 bases from J, the gap between germline ends came to 15 bases. Per germline, CDR1 MNHEY and CDR2 SMNVEV (reference sequence). This CDR3 has 14 amino acids. The CDR3 nucleotides are TGTGCCAGCAGTTCCCGAGGCCCCGAGAACGAGCAGTACTTC. Translating gives CASSSRGPENEQYF.

The V call is TRBV23-1, the J call TRBJ1-2, with a weak D call TRBD1 (5 bases). TRBV23-1 is filed as an ORF, its function uncertain. V shed 5 bases and J shed 7 bases, with 20 bases lying between them. This CDR3 comprises 15 residues. CDR3 coding DNA: TGCGCCAGCAGTACCACCTCCAATCAGGGTTGTGGCTACACCTTC. Its protein is CASSTTSNQGCGYTF.